The T cell receptor beta chain under discussion was sequenced for a study of cytomegalovirus exposure and HLA in healthy donors. The CDR3 is 17 amino acids. V gave up 2 bases and J gave up 11 bases, with 27 bases separating them. Germline values: CDR1 MGHRA, CDR2 YSYEKL. A multiplex PCR was run with 60 Vbeta primers and 13 Jbeta primers. TCRdb's copy holds only in-frame clones and misses some; the assay was immunoSEQ multiplex PCR. The repertoire consists of about 59,000 clones, with about 81% occurring once and the leading ten covering almost 7%. Notes on this clone: Its antigen is currently unknown.

Overall study results and limits: Roughly uniform sequencing depth across donors was assumed, possibly incorrectly.

The chain carries TRBV4-1 and TRBJ1-1; TRBD1 might be the D (6 bases). The receptor's source is a man in his thirties or forties in good health and CMV-seropositive. The sequencing input was PBMCs. CDR3 nucleotides: TGCGCCAGCAGCCAATCGACAGCGACAGGTCCTTCGGGTCGCGCTTTCTTT. It yields the protein CASSQSTATGPSGRAFF.